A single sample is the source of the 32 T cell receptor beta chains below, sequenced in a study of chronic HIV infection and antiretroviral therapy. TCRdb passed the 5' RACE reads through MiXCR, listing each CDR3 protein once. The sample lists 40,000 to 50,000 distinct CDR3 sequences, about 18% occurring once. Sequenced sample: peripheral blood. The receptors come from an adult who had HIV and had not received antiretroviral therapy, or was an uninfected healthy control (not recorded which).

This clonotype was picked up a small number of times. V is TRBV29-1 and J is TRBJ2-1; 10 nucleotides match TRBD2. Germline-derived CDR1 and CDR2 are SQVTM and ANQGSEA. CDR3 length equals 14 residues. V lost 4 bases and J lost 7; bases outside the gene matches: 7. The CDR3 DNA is TGCAGCGTTGTAAGGAGCGGGAGGGCAAATGAGCAGTTCTTC. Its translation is CSVVRSGRANEQFF.

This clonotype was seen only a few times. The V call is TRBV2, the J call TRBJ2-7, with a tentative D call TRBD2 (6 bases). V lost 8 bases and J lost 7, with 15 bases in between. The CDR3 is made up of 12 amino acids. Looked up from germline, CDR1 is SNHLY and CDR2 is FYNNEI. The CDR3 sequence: CASGGTPWEQYF. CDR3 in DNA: TGTGCCAGCGGGGGGACTCCCTGGGAGCAGTACTTC.

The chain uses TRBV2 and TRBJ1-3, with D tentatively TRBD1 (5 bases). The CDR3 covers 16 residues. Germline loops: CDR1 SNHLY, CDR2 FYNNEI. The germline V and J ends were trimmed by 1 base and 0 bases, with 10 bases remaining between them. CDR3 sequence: CASSEVGPGSGNTIYF. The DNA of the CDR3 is TGTGCCAGCAGTGAAGTGGGACCCGGCTCTGGAAACACCATATATTTT.

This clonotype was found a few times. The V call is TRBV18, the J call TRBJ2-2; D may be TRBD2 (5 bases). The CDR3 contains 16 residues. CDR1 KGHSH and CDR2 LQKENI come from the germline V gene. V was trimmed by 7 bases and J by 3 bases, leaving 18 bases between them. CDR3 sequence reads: CASCGLVCLDTGELFF. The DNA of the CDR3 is TGTGCCAGCTGCGGGCTGGTCTGTCTTGACACCGGGGAGCTGTTTTTT.

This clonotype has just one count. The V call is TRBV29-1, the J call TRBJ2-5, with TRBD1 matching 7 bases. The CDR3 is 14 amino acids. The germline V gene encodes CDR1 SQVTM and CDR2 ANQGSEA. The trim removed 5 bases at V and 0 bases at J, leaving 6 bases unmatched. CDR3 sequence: CSVSRDRYQETQYF. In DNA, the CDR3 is TGCAGCGTTTCCCGGGACAGATACCAAGAGACCCAGTACTTC.

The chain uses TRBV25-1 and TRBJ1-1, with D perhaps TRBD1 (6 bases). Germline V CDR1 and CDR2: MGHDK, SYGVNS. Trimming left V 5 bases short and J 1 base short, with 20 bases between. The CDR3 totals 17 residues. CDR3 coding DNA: TGTGCCAGCAGTTCCCAGGGGCCGTCTATTCCGAACACTGAAGCTTTCTTT. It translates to CASSSQGPSIPNTEAFF.

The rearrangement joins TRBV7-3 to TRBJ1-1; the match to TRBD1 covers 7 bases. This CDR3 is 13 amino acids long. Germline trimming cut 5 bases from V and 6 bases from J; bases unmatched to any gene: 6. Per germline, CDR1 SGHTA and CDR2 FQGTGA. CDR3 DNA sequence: TGTGCCAGCAGCCCGCGGACAGGCCCTGAAGCTTTCTTT. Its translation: CASSPRTGPEAFF.

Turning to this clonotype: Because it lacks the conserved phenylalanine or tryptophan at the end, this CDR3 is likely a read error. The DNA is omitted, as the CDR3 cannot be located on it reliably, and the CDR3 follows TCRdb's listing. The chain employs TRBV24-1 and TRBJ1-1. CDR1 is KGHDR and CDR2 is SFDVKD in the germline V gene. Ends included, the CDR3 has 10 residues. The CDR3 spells CATSDLGWPV.

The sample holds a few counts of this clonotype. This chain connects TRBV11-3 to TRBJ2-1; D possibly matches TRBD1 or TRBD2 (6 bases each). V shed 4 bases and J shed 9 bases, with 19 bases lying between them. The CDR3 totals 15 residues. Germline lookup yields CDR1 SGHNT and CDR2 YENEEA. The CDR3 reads CASSSWGAPRGEQFF. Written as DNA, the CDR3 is TGTGCCAGCAGCTCCTGGGGGGCCCCCCGGGGTGAGCAGTTCTTC.

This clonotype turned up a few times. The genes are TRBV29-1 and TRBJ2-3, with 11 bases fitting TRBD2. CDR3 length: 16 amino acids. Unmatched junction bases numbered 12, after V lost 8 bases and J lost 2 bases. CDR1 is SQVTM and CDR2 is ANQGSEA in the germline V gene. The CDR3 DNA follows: TGCAGCCATCGGTGGGTGGGACTAGCGGACACAGATACGCAGTATTTT. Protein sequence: CSHRWVGLADTDTQYF.

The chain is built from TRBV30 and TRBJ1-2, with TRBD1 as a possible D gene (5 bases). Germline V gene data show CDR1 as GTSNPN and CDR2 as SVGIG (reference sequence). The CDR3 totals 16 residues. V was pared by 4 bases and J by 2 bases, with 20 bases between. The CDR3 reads CAWNPGGSRRNYGYTF. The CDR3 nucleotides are TGTGCCTGGAATCCGGGGGGATCCAGGAGGAACTATGGCTACACCTTC.

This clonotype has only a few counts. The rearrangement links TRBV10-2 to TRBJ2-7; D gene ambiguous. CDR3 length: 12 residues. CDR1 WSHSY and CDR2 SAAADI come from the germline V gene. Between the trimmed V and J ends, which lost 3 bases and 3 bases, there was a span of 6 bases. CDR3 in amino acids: CASSEILYEQYF. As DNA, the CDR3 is TGCGCCAGCAGTGAAATTCTCTACGAGCAGTACTTC.

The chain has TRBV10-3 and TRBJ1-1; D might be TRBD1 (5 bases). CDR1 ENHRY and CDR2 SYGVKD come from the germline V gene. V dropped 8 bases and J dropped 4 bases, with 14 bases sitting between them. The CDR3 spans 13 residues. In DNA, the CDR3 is TGTGCCATCGCGGGCCACGGGGGCACTGAAGCTTTCTTT. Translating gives CAIAGHGGTEAFF.

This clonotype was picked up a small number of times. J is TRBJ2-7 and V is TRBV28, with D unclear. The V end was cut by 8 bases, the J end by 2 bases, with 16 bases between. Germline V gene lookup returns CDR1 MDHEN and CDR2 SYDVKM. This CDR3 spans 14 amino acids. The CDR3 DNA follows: TGTGCCAGCTTGCGACCCGGGCCACCCTACGAGCAGTACTTC. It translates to CASLRPGPPYEQYF. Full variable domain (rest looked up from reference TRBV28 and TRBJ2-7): DVKVTQSSRYLVKRTGEKVFLECVQDMDHENMFWYRQDPGLGLRLIYFSYDVKMKEKGDIPEGYSVSREKKERFSLILESASTNQTSMYLCASLRPGPPYEQYFGPGTRLTVT.

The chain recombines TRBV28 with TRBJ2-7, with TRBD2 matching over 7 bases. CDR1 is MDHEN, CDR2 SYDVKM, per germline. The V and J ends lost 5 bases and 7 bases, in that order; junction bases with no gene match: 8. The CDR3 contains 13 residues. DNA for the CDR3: TGTGCCAGCAGTCTCCCCTGGGAGGGGGAGCAGTACTTC. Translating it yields CASSLPWEGEQYF.

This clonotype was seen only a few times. Here the CDR3 DNA reads TGTGCCAGCAGGGCCGGGACACCGAACACTGAAGCTTTCTTT. It yields the protein CASRAGTPNTEAFF. The J gene is TRBJ1-1, the V gene TRBV6-1, with D possibly being TRBD1 (6 bases). The germline V gene has CDR1 MNHNS and CDR2 SASEGT. CDR3 length: 14 amino acids. With 6 bases removed from V and 1 base from J, the gap between germline ends came to 12 bases.

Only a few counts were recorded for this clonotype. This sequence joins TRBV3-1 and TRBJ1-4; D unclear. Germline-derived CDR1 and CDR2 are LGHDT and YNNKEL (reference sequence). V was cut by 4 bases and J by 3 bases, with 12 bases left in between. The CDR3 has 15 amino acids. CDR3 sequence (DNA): TGTGCCAGCAGCCCGTCAGTCGCGGCTAATGAAAAACTGTTTTTT. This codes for CASSPSVAANEKLFF.

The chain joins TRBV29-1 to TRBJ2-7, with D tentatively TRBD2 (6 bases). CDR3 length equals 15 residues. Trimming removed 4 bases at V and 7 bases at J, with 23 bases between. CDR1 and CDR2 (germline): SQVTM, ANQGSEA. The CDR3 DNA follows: TGCAGCGTTGGCCTCCGGGGCAGAGGAGGGGATGAGCAGTACTTC. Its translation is CSVGLRGRGGDEQYF.

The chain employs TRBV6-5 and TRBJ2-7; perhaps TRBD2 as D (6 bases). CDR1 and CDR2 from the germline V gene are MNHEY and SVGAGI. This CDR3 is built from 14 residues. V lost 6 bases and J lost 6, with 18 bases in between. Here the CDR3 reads CASREGSQWSEQYF. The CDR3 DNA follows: TGTGCCAGCAGGGAGGGCTCCCAGTGGTCCGAGCAGTACTTC.

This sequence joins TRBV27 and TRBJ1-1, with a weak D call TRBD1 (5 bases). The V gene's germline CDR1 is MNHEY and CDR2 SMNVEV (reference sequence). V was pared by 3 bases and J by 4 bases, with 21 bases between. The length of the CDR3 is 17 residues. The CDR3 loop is CASSLGVAGSLITEAFF. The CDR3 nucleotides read TGTGCCAGCAGTTTGGGGGTAGCCGGGTCCTTAATCACTGAAGCTTTCTTT.

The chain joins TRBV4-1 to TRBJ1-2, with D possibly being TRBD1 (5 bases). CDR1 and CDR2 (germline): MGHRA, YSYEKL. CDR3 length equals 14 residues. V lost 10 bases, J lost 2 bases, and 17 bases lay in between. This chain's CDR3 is CATRKERGNYGYTF. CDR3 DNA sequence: TGCGCCACCAGGAAGGAAAGGGGCAACTATGGCTACACCTTC.

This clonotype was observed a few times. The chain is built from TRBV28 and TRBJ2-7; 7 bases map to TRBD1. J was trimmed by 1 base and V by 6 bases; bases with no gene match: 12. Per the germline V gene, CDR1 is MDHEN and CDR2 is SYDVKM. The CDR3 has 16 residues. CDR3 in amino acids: CASSPPQGVGSYEQYF. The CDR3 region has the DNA TGTGCCAGCAGCCCCCCCCAGGGGGTGGGGTCCTACGAGCAGTACTTC.

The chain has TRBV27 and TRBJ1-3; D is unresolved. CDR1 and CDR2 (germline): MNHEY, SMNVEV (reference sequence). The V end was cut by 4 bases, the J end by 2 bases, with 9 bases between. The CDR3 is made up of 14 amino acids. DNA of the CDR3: TGTGCCAGCAGTTCCCGGATTCCTGGAAACACCATATATTTT. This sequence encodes CASSSRIPGNTIYF.

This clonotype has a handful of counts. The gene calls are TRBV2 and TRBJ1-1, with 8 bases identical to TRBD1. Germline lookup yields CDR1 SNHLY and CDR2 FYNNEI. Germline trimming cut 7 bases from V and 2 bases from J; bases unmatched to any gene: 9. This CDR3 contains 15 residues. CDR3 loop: CASKYGTGPNTEAFF. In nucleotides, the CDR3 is TGTGCCAGCAAATATGGGACAGGCCCTAACACTGAAGCTTTCTTT.

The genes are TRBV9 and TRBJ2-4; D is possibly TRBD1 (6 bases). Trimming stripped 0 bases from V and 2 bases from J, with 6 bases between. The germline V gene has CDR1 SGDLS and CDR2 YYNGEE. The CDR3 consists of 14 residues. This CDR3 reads CASSVGGPKNIQYF. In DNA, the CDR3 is TGTGCCAGCAGCGTAGGGGGGCCCAAAAACATTCAGTACTTC.

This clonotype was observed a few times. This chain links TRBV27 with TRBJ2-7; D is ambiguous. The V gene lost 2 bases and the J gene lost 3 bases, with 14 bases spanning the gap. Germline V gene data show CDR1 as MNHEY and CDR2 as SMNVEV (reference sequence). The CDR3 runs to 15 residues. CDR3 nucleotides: TGTGCCAGCAGTTTAAGTCCGATCCCCATCTACGAGCAGTACTTC. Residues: CASSLSPIPIYEQYF.

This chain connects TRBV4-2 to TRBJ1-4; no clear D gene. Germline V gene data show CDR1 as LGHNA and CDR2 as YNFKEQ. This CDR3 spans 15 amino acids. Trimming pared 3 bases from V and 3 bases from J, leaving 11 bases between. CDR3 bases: TGTGCCAGCAGCCACCGCGTACGGTCTAATGAAAAACTGTTTTTT. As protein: CASSHRVRSNEKLFF.

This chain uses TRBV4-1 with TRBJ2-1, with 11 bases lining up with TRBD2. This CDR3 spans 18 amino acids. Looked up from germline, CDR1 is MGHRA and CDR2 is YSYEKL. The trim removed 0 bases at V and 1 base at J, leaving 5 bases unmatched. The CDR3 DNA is TGCGCCAGCAGCCAAGATAGCCTAGCGGGAGGTTCCTACAATGAGCAGTTCTTC. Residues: CASSQDSLAGGSYNEQFF.

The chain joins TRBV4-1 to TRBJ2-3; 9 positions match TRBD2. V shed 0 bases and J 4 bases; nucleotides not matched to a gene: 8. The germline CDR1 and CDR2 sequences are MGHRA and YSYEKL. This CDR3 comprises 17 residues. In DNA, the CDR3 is TGCGCCAGCAGCCAAGATCTGGGCGGGAGGGCGTCAGATACGCAGTATTTT. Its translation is CASSQDLGGRASDTQYF.

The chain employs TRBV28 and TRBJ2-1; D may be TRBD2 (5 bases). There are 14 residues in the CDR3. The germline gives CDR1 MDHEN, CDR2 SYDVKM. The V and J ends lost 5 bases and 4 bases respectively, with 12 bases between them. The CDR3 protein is CASSLPRGYNEQFF. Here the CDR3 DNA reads TGTGCCAGCAGTCTCCCCCGGGGATACAATGAGCAGTTCTTC.

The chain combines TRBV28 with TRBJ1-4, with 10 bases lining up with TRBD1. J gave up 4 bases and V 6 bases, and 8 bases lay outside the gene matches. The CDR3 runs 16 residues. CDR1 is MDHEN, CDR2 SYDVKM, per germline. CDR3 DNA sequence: TGTGCCAGCAGCACGACAGGGGGCGTGAGTAATGAAAAACTGTTTTTT. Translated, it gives CASSTTGGVSNEKLFF.

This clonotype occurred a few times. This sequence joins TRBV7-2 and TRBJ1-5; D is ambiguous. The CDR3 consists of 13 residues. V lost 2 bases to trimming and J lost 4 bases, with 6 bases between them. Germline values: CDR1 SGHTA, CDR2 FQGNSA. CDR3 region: CASSLRGNQPQHF. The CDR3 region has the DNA TGTGCCAGCAGCTTACGGGGAAATCAGCCCCAGCATTTT.